Below, 17 T cell receptor beta chains from the same sample are listed, as sequenced in a study of blood T cell repertoires in COVID-19. Sequencing was performed with immunoSEQ multiplex PCR; in TCRdb, only in-frame clones are kept and a portion is missing. This table has about 52,000 clones, about 81% appearing once. Material: peripheral blood. Source of these receptors: a woman older than 75 with COVID-19, enrolled during active disease.

This clone was detected once. This sequence joins TRBV4-1 and TRBJ2-3; D not certain. The CDR3 extends over 16 amino acids. Trimming stripped 1 base from V and 7 bases from J, with 18 bases between. The germline CDR1 and CDR2 sequences are MGHRA and YSYEKL. In nucleotides, the CDR3 is TGCGCCAGCAGCCAAGCAAAGATGGGTACACTATATACGCAGTATTTT. The encoded protein is CASSQAKMGTLYTQYF.

The chain uses TRBV19 and TRBJ1-6; 9 bases agree with TRBD1. Germline-derived CDR1 and CDR2 are LNHDA and SQIVND (reference sequence). This CDR3 is built from 14 residues. V lost 5 bases to trimming and J lost 10 bases; unmatched junction nucleotides: 6. The CDR3: CASSLGQGISPLHF. CDR3 in DNA: TGTGCCAGTAGTTTGGGACAGGGAATCTCACCCCTCCACTTT.

Here the CDR3 reads CASSESRFRDSSYEQYF. The CDR3 bases are TGTGCCAGCAGTGAATCTCGATTTCGGGACAGCTCCTACGAGCAGTACTTC. The chain carries TRBV25-1 and TRBJ2-7, with TRBD1 matching over 7 bases. Germline V gene sequence: CDR1 MGHDK, CDR2 SYGVNS. The CDR3 totals 17 residues. V was pared by 1 base and J by 0 bases, with 9 bases of the junction left unmatched.

The V gene is TRBV28, the J gene TRBJ1-3; 7 bases are a match to TRBD1. Per germline, CDR1 MDHEN and CDR2 SYDVKM. The CDR3 loop spans 17 amino acids. After removal of 5 bases from V and 0 bases from J, the junction contained 10 bases not matched to a gene. CDR3 in DNA: TGTGCCAGCAGTGGAATCCAGACAGGGAGCTCTGGAAACACCATATATTTT. It specifies CASSGIQTGSSGNTIYF.

This clone was counted between two and nine times. CDR3 sequence: CASSQGSAAETNEQFF. CDR3 DNA: TGTGCCAGCAGCCAAGGTTCAGCGGCTGAGACGAATGAGCAGTTCTTC. The rearrangement uses TRBV4-2 and TRBJ2-1; TRBD2 is a possible D gene (5 bases). Per the germline V gene, CDR1 is LGHNA and CDR2 is YNFKEQ. V gave up 1 base and J gave up 7 bases, with 17 bases separating them. The CDR3 covers 16 residues.

The chain employs TRBV15 and TRBJ2-3, with TRBD1 matching 11 bases. V shed 1 base, J shed 6 bases, and the junction held 6 bases outside the gene matches. The germline V gene encodes CDR1 LNHNV and CDR2 YYDKDF (reference sequence). CDR3 length: 16 residues. CDR3 sequence: CATSRVRTGGADTQYF. In DNA, the CDR3 is TGTGCCACCAGCAGAGTTCGGACAGGGGGCGCCGATACGCAGTATTTT.

The chain combines TRBV19 with TRBJ2-7, with D tentatively TRBD1 (7 bases). In germline, CDR1 is LNHDA, CDR2 SQIVND (reference sequence). The CDR3 has 16 amino acids. Between the trimmed V and J ends, which lost 5 bases and 0 bases, there was a span of 17 bases. The CDR3 DNA reads as TGTGCCAGTAGTTCATGGGGCAGGGGGGCCTCCTACGAGCAGTACTTC. This gives the protein CASSSWGRGASYEQYF.

The genes are TRBV14 and TRBJ1-5; D remains unclear. Germline V gives CDR1 SGHDN, CDR2 FVKESK. V was cut by 4 bases and J by 4 bases, with 8 bases left in between. This CDR3 spans 13 amino acids. The CDR3, as DNA: TGTGCCAGCAGCCTGGACTATAATCAGCCCCAGCATTTT. It codes for CASSLDYNQPQHF.

This clone was counted between two and nine times. This sequence joins TRBV7-2 and TRBJ2-2, with D tentatively TRBD2 (5 bases). Trimming stripped 1 base from V and 3 bases from J, with 9 bases between. This CDR3 is 15 amino acids long. CDR1 and CDR2 (germline): SGHTA, FQGNSA. CDR3 DNA: TGTGCCAGCAGCTTAGGACTACCCCACACCGGGGAGCTGTTTTTT. Its protein product is CASSLGLPHTGELFF.

The genes are TRBV4-1 and TRBJ1-1; no clear D gene. The V end was cut by 1 base, the J end by 1 base, with 10 bases between. There are 15 residues in the CDR3. Germline V lookup: CDR1 MGHRA, CDR2 YSYEKL. CDR3 coding DNA: TGCGCCAGCAGCCAAGGAGGCCGGGAGAACACTGAAGCTTTCTTT. Translating it yields CASSQGGRENTEAFF.

This chain joins TRBV6-4 and TRBJ2-2, with TRBD1 matching 9 bases. This CDR3 has 17 amino acids. Germline CDR1 and CDR2: MRHNA and SNTAGT. V was clipped by 5 bases and J by 4 bases; unmatched bases: 11. The CDR3 here is CASSISPTGGGTGELFF. The CDR3 DNA sequence: TGTGCCAGCAGTATAAGCCCGACAGGGGGGGGCACCGGGGAGCTGTTTTTT.

The chain recombines TRBV4-1 with TRBJ2-7; 9 positions agree with TRBD2. Germline-derived CDR1 and CDR2 are MGHRA and YSYEKL. CDR3 length: 17 amino acids. V shed 1 base and J 0 bases; nucleotides not matched to a gene: 7. In DNA form, the CDR3 reads TGCGCCAGCAGCCAAGGTGTTCTAGCGGGGCTCTCCTACGAGCAGTACTTC. This gives the protein CASSQGVLAGLSYEQYF.

The CDR3 coding sequence is TGTGCCAGCAGTCGTCTAAGCGGGAGGGACTACGAGCAGTACTTC. Translating it yields CASSRLSGRDYEQYF. The chain employs TRBV6-5 and TRBJ2-7, with 10 bases fitting TRBD2. V shed 5 bases, J shed 3 bases, and the junction held 7 bases outside the gene matches. The CDR3 length is 15 residues. The germline gives CDR1 MNHEY, CDR2 SVGAGI.

The chain is built from TRBV7-3 and TRBJ2-3; no firm D call. The length of the CDR3 is 12 residues. Germline V lookup: CDR1 SGHTA, CDR2 FQGTGA. The V gene lost 2 bases and the J gene lost 5 bases, with 5 bases spanning the gap. CDR3 in DNA: TGTGCCAGCAGCTTATTTCGAGATACGCAGTATTTT. It specifies CASSLFRDTQYF.

This clone showed up just a few times. V gene TRBV6-1 combines with J gene TRBJ2-6; D gene unclear. Germline lookup yields CDR1 MNHNS and CDR2 SASEGT. There are 19 residues in the CDR3. The V end was cut by 0 bases, the J end by 2 bases, with 17 bases between. The CDR3 sequence is CASSEALDRFRAGANVLTF. The CDR3 DNA follows: TGTGCCAGCAGTGAAGCTCTTGACCGTTTCCGGGCTGGGGCCAACGTCCTGACTTTC.

The chain has TRBV2 and TRBJ1-6; possible D gene TRBD1, 6 bases. The V end lost 3 bases, the J end lost 0 bases, and 15 bases lay between the germline ends. Germline V gives CDR1 SNHLY, CDR2 FYNNEI. This CDR3 contains 18 residues. As DNA, the CDR3 is TGTGCCAGCAGTGATCCAGGGGCTTCTATCTCCTATAATTCACCCCTCCACTTT. As protein: CASSDPGASISYNSPLHF.

The CDR3 protein is CASSLLAGEQFF. CDR3 bases: TGTGCCAGCAGCTTACTAGCGGGAGAGCAGTTCTTC. V is TRBV5-6 and J is TRBJ2-1; TRBD2 matches 10 bases. After removal of 2 bases from V and 10 bases from J, the junction contained 0 bases not matched to a gene. There are 12 residues in the CDR3. In germline, CDR1 is SGHDT, CDR2 YYEEEE.